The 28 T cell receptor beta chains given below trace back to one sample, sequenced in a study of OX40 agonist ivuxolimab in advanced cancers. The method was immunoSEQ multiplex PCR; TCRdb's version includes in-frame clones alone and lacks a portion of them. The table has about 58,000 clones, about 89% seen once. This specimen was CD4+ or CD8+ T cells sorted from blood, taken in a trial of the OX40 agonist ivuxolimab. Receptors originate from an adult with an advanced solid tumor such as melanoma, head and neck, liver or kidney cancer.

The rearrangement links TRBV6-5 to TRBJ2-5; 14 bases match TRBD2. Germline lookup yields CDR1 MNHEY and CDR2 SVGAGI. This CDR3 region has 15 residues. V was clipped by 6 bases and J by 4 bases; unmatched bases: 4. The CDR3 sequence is CASSQGLAGAETQYF. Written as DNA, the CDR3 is TGTGCCAGCAGCCAGGGACTAGCGGGAGCAGAGACCCAGTACTTC.

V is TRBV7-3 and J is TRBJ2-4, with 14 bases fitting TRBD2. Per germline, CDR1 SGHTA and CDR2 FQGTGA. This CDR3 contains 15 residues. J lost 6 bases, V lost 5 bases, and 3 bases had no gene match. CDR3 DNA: TGTGCCAGCAGCGAGACTAGCGGGAGGGGAAACATTCAGTACTTC. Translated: CASSETSGRGNIQYF.

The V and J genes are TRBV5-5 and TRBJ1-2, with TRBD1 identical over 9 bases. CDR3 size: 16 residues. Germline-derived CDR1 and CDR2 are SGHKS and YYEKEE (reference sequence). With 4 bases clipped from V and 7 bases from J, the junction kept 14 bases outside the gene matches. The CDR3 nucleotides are TGTGCCAGCAGCGCCACCGGGACAGGGTTAAGAGGTGGCTACACCTTC. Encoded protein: CASSATGTGLRGGYTF.

The CDR3 DNA sequence: TGTGCCAGCAGTTTAGCGGGACGCACCGGGGAGCTGTTTTTT. Translating gives CASSLAGRTGELFF. The rearrangement uses TRBV27 and TRBJ2-2; D might be TRBD2 (6 bases). Between the trimmed V and J ends, which lost 2 bases and 4 bases, there was a span of 8 bases. Germline CDR1 MNHEY, CDR2 SMNVEV (reference sequence). CDR3 length equals 14 residues.

The CDR3 DNA reads TGTGCCAGCAGCTTGGAGGCCCGGGGAAATGAGCAGTTCTTC. Translating it yields CASSLEARGNEQFF. V and J are TRBV11-2 and TRBJ2-1, with a tentative D call TRBD2 (5 bases). V shed 3 bases and J shed 7 bases, with 13 bases lying between them. The CDR3 contains 14 residues. Germline V gene data show CDR1 as SGHAT and CDR2 as FQNNGV. The full variable domain, completed using reference TRBV11-2 and TRBJ2-1, is EAGVAQSPRYKIIEKRQSVAFWCNPISGHATLYWYQQILGQGPKLLIQFQNNGVVDDSQLPKDRFSAERLKGVDSTLKIQPAKLEDSAVYLCASSLEARGNEQFFGPGTRLTVL.

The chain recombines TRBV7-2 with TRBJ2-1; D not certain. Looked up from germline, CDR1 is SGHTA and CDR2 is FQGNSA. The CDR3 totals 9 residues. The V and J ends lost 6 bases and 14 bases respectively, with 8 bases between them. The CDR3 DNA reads TGTGCCAGCAGGCCTACAAAGTTCTTC. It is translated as CASRPTKFF.

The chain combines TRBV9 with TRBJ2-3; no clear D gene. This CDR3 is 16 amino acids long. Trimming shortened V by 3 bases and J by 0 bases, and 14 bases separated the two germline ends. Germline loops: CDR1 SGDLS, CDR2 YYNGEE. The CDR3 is CASSAAQSTSTDTQYF. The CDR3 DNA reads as TGTGCCAGCAGCGCTGCTCAGAGTACTAGCACAGATACGCAGTATTTT.

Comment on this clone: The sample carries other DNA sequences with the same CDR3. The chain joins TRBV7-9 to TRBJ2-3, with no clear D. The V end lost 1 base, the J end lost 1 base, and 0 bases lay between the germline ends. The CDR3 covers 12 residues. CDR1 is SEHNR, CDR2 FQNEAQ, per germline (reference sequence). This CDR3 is CASSLGTDTQYF. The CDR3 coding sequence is TGTGCCAGCAGCTTAGGCACAGATACGCAGTATTTT.

The CDR3 region is CASSPAPGMNTEAFF. In DNA, the CDR3 is TGTGCCAGCAGCCCCGCTCCAGGGATGAACACTGAAGCTTTCTTT. The chain has TRBV7-9 and TRBJ1-1; tentatively, D is TRBD1 (5 bases). Germline CDR1 and CDR2: SEHNR and FQNEAQ (reference sequence). V was clipped by 5 bases and J by 0 bases, with 13 bases between them. The length of the CDR3 is 15 residues. Full variable domain (rest looked up from reference TRBV7-9 and TRBJ1-1): DTGVSQNPRHKITKRGQNVTFRCDPISEHNRLYWYRQTLGQGPEFLTYFQNEAQLEKSRLLSDRFSAERPKGSFSTLEIQRTEQGDSAMYLCASSPAPGMNTEAFFGQGTRLTVV.

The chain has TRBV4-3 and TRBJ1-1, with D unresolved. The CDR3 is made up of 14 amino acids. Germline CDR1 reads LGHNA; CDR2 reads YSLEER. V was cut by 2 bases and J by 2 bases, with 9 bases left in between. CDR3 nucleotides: TGCGCCAGCAGCCAAAATGACCTAAACACTGAAGCTTTCTTT. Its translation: CASSQNDLNTEAFF.

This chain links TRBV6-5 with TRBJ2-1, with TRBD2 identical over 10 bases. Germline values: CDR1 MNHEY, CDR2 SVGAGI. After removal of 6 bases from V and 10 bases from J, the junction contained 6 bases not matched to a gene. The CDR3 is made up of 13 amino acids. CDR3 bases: TGTGCCAGCAGCAAGCGGGAGGGAAGGGAGCAGTTCTTC. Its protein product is CASSKREGREQFF.

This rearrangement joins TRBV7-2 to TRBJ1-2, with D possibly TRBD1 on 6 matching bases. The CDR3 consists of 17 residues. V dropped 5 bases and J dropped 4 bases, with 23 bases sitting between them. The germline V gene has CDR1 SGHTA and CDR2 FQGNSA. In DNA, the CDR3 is TGTGCCAGCAGCCTAGGGTCGTCAGGGGCGTCCACCTATGGCTACACCTTC. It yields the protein CASSLGSSGASTYGYTF.

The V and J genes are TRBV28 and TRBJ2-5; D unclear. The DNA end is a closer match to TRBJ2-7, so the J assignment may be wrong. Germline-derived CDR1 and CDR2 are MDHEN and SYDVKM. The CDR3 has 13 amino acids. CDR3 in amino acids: CASSLRAVYEQYF. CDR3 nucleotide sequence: TGTGCCAGCAGTTTACGGGCGGTCTACGAGCAGTACTTC.

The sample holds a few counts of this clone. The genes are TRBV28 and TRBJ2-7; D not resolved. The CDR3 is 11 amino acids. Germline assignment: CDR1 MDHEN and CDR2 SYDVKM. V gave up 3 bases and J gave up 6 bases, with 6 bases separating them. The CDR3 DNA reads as TGTGCCAGCAGTTTTAACCGCGAGCAGTACTTC. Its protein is CASSFNREQYF.

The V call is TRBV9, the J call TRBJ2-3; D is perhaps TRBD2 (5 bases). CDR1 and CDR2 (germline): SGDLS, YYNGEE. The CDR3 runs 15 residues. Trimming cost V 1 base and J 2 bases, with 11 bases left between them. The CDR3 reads CASSVSGSFTDTQYF. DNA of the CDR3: TGTGCCAGCAGCGTAAGCGGTAGCTTCACAGATACGCAGTATTTT.

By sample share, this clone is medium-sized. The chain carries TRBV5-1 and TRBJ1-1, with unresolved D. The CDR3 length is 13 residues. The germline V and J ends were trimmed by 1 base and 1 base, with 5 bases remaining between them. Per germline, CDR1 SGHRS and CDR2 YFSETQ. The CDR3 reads CASSLTRNTEAFF. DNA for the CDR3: TGCGCCAGCAGCTTGACCAGGAACACTGAAGCTTTCTTT.

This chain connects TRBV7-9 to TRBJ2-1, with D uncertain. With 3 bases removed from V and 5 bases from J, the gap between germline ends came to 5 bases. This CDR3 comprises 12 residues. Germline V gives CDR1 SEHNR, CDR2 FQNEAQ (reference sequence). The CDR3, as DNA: TGTGCCAGCAGCTTGATGAACAATGAGCAGTTCTTC. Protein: CASSLMNNEQFF. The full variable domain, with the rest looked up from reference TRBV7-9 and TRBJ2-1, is DTGVSQNPRHKITKRGQNVTFRCDPISEHNRLYWYRQTLGQGPEFLTYFQNEAQLEKSRLLSDRFSAERPKGSFSTLEIQRTEQGDSAMYLCASSLMNNEQFFGPGTRLTVL.

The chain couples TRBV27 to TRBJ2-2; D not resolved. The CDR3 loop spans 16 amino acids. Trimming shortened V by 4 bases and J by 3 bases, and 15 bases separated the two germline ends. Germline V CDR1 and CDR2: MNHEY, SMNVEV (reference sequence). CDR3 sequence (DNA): TGTGCCAGCAGTTCGATTCTCAGGCCGTACACCGGGGAGCTGTTTTTT. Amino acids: CASSSILRPYTGELFF.

The CDR3 DNA reads TGTGCCAGCAAATTCTCAGGGGAGAGCTCCTACGAGCAGTACTTC. This gives the protein CASKFSGESSYEQYF. The chain carries TRBV4-2 and TRBJ2-7, with D possibly matching TRBD1 (6 bases). The CDR3 length is 15 residues. V was shortened by 7 bases and J by 0 bases, with 16 bases between the two germline ends. Germline V gene sequence: CDR1 LGHNA, CDR2 YNFKEQ.

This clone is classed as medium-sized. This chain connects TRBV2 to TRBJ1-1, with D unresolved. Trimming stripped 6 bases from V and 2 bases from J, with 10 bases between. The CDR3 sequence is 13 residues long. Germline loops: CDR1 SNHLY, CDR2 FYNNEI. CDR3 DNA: TGTGCCAGCAGGGAGAGACTAAACACTGAAGCTTTCTTT. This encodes CASRERLNTEAFF.

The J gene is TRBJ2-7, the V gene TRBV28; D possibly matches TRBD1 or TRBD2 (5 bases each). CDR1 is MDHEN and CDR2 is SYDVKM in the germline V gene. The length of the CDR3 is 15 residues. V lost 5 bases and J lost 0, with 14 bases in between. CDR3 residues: CASSTRGWVSYEQYV. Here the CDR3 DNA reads TGTGCCAGCAGTACGAGGGGATGGGTCTCCTACGAGCAGTACGTC.

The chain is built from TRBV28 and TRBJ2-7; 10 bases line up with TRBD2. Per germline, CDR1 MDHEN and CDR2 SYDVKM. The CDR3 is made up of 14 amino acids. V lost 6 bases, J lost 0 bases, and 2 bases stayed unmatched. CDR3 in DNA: TGTGCCAGCAGACTAGCGGGGAGCTCCTACGAGCAGTACTTC. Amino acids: CASRLAGSSYEQYF.

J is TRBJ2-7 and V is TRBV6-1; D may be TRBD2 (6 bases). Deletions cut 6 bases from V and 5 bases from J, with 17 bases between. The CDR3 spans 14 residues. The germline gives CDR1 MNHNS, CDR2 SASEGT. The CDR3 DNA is TGTGCCAGCAGGCGTAGCGGTCCTTCCAACGAGCAGTACTTC. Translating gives CASRRSGPSNEQYF.

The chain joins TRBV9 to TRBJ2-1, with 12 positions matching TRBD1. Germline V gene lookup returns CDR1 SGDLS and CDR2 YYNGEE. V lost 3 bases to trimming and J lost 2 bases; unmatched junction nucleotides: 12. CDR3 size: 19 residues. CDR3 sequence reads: CASSGWGQGATFTYNEQFF. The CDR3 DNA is TGTGCCAGCAGCGGATGGGGACAGGGGGCCACCTTTACCTACAATGAGCAGTTCTTC.

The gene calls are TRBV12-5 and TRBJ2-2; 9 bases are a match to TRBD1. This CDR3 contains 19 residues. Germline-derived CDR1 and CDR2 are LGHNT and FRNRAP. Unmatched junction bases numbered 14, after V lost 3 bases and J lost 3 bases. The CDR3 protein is CASGFLLPVTGGDTGELFF. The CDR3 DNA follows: TGTGCTAGTGGTTTCTTACTCCCTGTGACAGGGGGGGACACCGGGGAGCTGTTTTTT.

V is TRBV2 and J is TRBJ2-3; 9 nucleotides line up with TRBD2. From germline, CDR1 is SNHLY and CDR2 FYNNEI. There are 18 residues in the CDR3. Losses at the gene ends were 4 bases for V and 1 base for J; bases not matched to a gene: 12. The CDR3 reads CASSAPRVAGEGTDTQYF. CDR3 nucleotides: TGTGCCAGCAGTGCTCCAAGGGTAGCGGGAGAAGGCACAGATACGCAGTATTTT.

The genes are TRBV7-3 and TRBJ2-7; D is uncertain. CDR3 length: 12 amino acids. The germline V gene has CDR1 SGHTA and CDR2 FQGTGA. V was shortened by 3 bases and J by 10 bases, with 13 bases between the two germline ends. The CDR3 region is CASSLGQAKQYF. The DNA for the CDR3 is TGTGCCAGCAGCTTGGGTCAGGCTAAACAGTACTTC.

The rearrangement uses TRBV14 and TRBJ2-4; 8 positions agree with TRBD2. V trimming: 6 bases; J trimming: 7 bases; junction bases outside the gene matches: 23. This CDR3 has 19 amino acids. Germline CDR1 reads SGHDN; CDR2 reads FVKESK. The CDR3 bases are TGTGCCAGCAGGCCGCCGCCCCTCGAGCGGGAGCTTGTGGGGAACATTCAGTACTTC. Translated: CASRPPPLERELVGNIQYF.